This T cell receptor beta chain was documented in a study of blood T cell repertoires in COVID-19. For the study at large: Researchers got acute and convalescent COVID-19 samples from the United States, Italy and Spain. T cells, B-cell-depleted T cells, or PBMCs supplied cDNA or gDNA.

Germline lookup yields CDR1 ENHRY and CDR2 SYGVKD. This CDR3 comprises 12 residues. V lost 3 bases to trimming and J lost 12 bases; unmatched junction nucleotides: 4. Source study methods: For nucleated cells, counts were estimated from reference gene primer amplification. Some clones are missing from TCRdb's copy, which holds only in-frame ones; the method was immunoSEQ multiplex PCR. That table furnishes V, J and clone size, whereas the DNA furnished D and trimming. The sample includes tens of thousands of clones, 91% seen only once; the top ten take about 2.2%. Material: peripheral blood. The V call is TRBV10-3, the J call TRBJ1-4; the match to TRBD1 covers 7 bases. The sequence derives from a middle-aged man with active COVID-19. Written as DNA, the CDR3 is TGTGCCATCAGTGAAAATAGGGGGCAACTGTTTTTT. Protein product: CAISENRGQLFF.